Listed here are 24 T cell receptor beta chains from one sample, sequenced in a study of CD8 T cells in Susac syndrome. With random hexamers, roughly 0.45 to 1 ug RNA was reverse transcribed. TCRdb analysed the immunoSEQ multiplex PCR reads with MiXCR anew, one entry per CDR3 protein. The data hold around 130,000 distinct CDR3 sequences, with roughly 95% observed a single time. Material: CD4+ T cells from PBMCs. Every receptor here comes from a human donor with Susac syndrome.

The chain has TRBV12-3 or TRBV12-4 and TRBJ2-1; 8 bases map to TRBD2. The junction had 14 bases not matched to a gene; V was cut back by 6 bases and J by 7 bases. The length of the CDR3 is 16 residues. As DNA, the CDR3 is TGTGCCAGCAGCCCCACTAGCGGCTTAGGGTCTAATGAGCAGTTCTTC. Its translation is CASSPTSGLGSNEQFF.

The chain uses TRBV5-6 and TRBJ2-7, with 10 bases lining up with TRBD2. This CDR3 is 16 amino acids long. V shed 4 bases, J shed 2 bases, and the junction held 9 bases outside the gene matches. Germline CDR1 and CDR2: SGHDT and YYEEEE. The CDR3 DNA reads TGTGCCAGCAGCCGAGAGGGACTAGCGAGAACCTACGAGCAGTACTTC. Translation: CASSREGLARTYEQYF.

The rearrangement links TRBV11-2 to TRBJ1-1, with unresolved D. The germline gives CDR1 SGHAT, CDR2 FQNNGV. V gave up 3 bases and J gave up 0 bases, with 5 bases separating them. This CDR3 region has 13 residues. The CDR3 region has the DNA TGTGCCAGCAGCTTTGTAGTGAACACTGAAGCTTTCTTT. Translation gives CASSFVVNTEAFF. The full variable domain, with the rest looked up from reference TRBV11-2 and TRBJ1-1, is EAGVAQSPRYKIIEKRQSVAFWCNPISGHATLYWYQQILGQGPKLLIQFQNNGVVDDSQLPKDRFSAERLKGVDSTLKIQPAKLEDSAVYLCASSFVVNTEAFFGQGTRLTVV.

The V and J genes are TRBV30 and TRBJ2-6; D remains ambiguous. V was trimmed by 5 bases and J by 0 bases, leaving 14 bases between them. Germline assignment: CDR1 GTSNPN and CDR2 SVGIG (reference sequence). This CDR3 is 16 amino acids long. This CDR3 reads CAWAGFTGSGANVLTF. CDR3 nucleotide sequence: TGTGCCTGGGCAGGCTTTACGGGCTCTGGGGCCAACGTCCTGACTTTC.

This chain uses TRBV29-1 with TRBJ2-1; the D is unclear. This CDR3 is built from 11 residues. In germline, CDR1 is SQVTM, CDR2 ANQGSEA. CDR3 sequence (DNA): TGCTTCGTTGGTACGGACAATGAGCAGTTCTTC. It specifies CFVGTDNEQFF.

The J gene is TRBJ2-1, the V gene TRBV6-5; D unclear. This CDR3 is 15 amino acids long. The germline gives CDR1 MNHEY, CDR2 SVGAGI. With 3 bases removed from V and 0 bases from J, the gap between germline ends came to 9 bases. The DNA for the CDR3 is TGTGCCAGCAGTTATATCCAGAGCTCCTACAATGAGCAGTTCTTC. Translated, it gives CASSYIQSSYNEQFF.

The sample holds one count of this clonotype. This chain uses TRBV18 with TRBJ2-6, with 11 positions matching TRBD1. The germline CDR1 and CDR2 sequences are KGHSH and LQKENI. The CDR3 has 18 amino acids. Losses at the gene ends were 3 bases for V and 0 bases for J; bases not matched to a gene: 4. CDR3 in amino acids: CASSPRTGGPSGANVLTF. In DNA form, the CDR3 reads TGTGCCAGCTCACCTCGGACAGGGGGCCCCTCTGGGGCCAACGTCCTGACTTTC. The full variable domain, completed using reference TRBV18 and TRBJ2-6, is NAGVMQNPRHLVRRRGQEARLRCSPMKGHSHVYWYRQLPEEGLKFMVYLQKENIIDESGMPKERFSAEFPKEGPSILRIQQVVRGDSAAYFCASSPRTGGPSGANVLTFGAGSRLTVL.

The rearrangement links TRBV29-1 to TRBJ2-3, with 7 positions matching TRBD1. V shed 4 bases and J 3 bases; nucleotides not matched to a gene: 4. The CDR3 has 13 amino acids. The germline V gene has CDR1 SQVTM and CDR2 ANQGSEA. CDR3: CSVGQGWTDTQYF. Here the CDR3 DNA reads TGCAGCGTTGGACAGGGCTGGACAGATACGCAGTATTTT.

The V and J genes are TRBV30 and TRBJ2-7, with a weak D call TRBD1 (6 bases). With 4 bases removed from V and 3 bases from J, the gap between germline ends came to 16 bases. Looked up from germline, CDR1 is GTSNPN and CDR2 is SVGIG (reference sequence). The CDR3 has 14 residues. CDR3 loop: CAWNPGAKNYEQYF. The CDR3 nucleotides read TGTGCCTGGAACCCAGGGGCAAAAAACTACGAGCAGTACTTC.

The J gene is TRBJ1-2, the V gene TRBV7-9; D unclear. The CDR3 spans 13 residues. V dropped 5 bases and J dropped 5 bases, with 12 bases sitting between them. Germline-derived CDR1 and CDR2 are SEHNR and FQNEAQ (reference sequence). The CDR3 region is CASSDTKGYGYTF. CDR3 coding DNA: TGTGCCAGCAGCGACACGAAGGGTTATGGCTACACCTTC.

The CDR3 nucleotides are TGTGCCAGCAGCTCCTCCTCCGTGAGCGAGCAGTTCTTC. Residues: CASSSSSVSEQFF. This sequence joins TRBV7-3 and TRBJ2-1; D unresolved. The V end lost 4 bases, the J end lost 10 bases, and 14 bases lay between the germline ends. CDR1 and CDR2 from the germline V gene are SGHTA and FQGTGA. The CDR3 extends over 13 amino acids.

The CDR3 here is CSVDDEQFF. In DNA, the CDR3 is TGCAGCGTTGATGATGAGCAGTTCTTC. V and J are TRBV29-1 and TRBJ2-1; D gene uncertain. V was shortened by 3 bases and J by 8 bases, with 2 bases between the two germline ends. The CDR3 loop spans 9 amino acids. Germline V CDR1 and CDR2: SQVTM, ANQGSEA.

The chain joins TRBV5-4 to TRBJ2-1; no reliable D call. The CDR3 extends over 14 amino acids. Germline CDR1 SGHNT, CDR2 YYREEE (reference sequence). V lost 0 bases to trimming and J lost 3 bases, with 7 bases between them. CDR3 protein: CASSLASSYNEQFF. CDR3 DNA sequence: TGTGCCAGCAGCTTGGCGAGTAGCTACAATGAGCAGTTCTTC.

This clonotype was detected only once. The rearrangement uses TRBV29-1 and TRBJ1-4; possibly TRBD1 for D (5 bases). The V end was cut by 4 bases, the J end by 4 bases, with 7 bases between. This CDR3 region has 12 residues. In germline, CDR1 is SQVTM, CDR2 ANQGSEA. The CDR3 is CSVVDINEKLFF. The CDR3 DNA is TGCAGCGTTGTGGACATTAATGAAAAACTGTTTTTT.

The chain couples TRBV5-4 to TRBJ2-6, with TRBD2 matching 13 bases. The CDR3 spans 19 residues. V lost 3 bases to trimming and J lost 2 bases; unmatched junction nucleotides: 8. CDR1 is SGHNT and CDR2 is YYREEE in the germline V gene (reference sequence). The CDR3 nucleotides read TGTGCCAGCAGCTCACCGGGACTAGCGGGAATGGCTGGGGCCAACGTCCTGACTTTC. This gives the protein CASSSPGLAGMAGANVLTF.

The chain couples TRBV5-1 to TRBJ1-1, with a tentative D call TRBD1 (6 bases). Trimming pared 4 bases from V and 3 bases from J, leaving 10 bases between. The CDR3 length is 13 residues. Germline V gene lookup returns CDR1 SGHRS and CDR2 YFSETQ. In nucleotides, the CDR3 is TGCGCCAGCAGCGGCAGGGGAGACACTGAAGCTTTCTTT. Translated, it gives CASSGRGDTEAFF.

The CDR3 here is CASSPRTGATNEKLFF. DNA of the CDR3: TGTGCCAGCAGCCCGAGGACAGGGGCAACTAATGAAAAACTGTTTTTT. The V and J genes are TRBV7-9 and TRBJ1-4, with 9 bases fitting TRBD1. V shed 5 bases, J shed 0 bases, and the junction held 4 bases outside the gene matches. Germline values: CDR1 SEHNR, CDR2 FQNEAQ (reference sequence). There are 16 residues in the CDR3.

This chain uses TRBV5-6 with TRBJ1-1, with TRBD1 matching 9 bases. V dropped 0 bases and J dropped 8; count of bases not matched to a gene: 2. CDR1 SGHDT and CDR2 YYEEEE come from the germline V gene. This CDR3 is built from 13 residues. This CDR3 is CASSLVDRGEAFF. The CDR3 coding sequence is TGTGCCAGCAGCTTGGTTGACAGGGGGGAAGCTTTCTTT.

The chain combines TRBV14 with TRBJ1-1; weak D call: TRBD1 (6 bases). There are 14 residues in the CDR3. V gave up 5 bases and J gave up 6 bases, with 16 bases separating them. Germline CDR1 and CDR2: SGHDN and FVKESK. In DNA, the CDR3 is TGTGCCAGCAGCGACAGGCGGTTAGGGCCTGAAGCTTTCTTT. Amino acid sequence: CASSDRRLGPEAFF.

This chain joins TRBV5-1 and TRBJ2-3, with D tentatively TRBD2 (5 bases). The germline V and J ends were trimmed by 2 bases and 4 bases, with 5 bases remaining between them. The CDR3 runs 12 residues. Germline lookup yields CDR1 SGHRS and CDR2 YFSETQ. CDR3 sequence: CASSFGADTQYF. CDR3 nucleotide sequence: TGCGCCAGCAGCTTCGGGGCAGATACGCAGTATTTT.

The CDR3 bases are TGTGCCTCCGGCGGGAGGGCCGCAGAGACCCAGTACTTC. As protein: CASGGRAAETQYF. The chain links TRBV30 to TRBJ2-5, with TRBD2 matching 9 bases. The J segment lost 4 bases and the V segment lost 7 bases, leaving 7 bases of the junction unmatched. Germline V gene lookup returns CDR1 GTSNPN and CDR2 SVGIG (reference sequence). This CDR3 has 13 residues.

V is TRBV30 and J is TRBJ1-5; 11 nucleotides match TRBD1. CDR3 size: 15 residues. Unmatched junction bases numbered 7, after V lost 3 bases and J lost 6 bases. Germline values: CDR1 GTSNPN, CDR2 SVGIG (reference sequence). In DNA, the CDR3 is TGTGCCTGGAGCAGAGGGGGGACAGGGGGTCAGCCCCAGCATTTT. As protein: CAWSRGGTGGQPQHF.

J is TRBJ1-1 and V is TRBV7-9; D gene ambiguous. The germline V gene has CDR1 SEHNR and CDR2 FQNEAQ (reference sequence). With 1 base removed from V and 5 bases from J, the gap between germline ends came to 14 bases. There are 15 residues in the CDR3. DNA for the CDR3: TGTGCCAGCAGCTTAGAGTCCCCGCCGAGGACTGAAGCTTTCTTT. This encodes CASSLESPPRTEAFF.

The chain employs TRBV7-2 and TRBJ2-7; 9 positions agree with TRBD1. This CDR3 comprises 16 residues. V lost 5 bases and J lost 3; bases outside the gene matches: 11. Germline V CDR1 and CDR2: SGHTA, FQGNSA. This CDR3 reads CASSAKMTGGVYEQYF. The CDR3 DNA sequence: TGTGCCAGCAGCGCAAAGATGACAGGGGGAGTCTACGAGCAGTACTTC.